The source of this T cell receptor (beta chain) is a study of T cell changes during pregnancy in multiple sclerosis. TCRdb keeps only in-frame clones here, not all; method: immunoSEQ multiplex PCR. Of 55,000 or so clones in the sample, 70% to 90% are singletons; the top ten hold around 0.58%. Sequenced material: CD4+ T cells from peripheral blood mononuclear cells, taken in the first trimester of pregnancy. The clonotype comes from a female donor with multiple sclerosis, enrolled in a pregnancy study.

The CDR3 sequence is CASSLSTPGTGIETQYF. Written as DNA, the CDR3 is TGTGCCAGCTCACTCTCTACTCCCGGGACAGGTATAGAGACCCAGTACTTC. This rearrangement joins TRBV18 to TRBJ2-5, with TRBD1 matching 8 bases. This CDR3 spans 17 amino acids. V lost 4 bases, J lost 4 bases, and 14 bases stayed unmatched. Germline lookup yields CDR1 KGHSH and CDR2 LQKENI. Filled out from reference TRBV18 and TRBJ2-5, the complete variable domain reads NAGVMQNPRHLVRRRGQEARLRCSPMKGHSHVYWYRQLPEEGLKFMVYLQKENIIDESGMPKERFSAEFPKEGPSILRIQQVVRGDSAAYFCASSLSTPGTGIETQYFGPGTRLLVL.